This TCR beta chain stems from a study of CD8+ T cells in alopecia areata. Study-level background: The duration of tofacitinib was 6 to 18 months, with 6 months off drug afterward. Affected scalp percentage gauged treated patients' severity.

With regard to this clone: Its antigen is still unknown. This CDR3 is also generated by other DNA sequences in the sample.

Points from the study as a whole: Tofacitinib did not eliminate many expanded lesional clones from scalp or blood.

TCR sequencing used cDNA made by reverse transcription of extracted RNA. Clones were sequenced by immunoSEQ multiplex PCR, and TCRdb holds only the in-frame ones, with some missing. The sample includes 200,000 to 250,000 clones, roughly two fifths of them seen just once. Specified treatment: oral pan-JAK inhibitor, 5-10 mg twice daily. The V and J ends lost 0 bases and 7 bases respectively, with 7 bases between them. The CDR3 has 13 amino acids. The germline V gene encodes CDR1 GTSNPN and CDR2 SVGIG (reference sequence). The source is a human donor with alopecia areata. The genes are TRBV30 and TRBJ1-6, with a tentative D call TRBD1 (6 bases). This material consisted of CD4+ T cells sorted from blood, taken between weeks 30 and 35, from a patient treated with tofacitinib. CDR3 amino acids: CAWSVQGNSPLHF. Written as DNA, the CDR3 is TGTGCCTGGAGTGTACAGGGAAATTCACCCCTCCACTTT.